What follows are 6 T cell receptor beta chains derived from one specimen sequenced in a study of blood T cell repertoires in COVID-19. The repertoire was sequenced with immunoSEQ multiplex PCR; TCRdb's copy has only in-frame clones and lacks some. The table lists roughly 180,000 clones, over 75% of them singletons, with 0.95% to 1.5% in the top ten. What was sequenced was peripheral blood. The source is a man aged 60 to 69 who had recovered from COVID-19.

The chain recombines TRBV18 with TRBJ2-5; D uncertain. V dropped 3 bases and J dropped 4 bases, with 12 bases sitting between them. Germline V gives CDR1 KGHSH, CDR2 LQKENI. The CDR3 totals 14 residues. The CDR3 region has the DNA TGTGCCAGCTCACCCATGAGAGCGATAGAGACCCAGTACTTC. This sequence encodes CASSPMRAIETQYF.

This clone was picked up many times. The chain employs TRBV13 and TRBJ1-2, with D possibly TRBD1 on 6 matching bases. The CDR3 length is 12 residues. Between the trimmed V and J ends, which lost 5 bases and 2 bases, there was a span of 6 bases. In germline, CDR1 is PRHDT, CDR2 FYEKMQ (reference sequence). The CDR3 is CASSGGNYGYTF. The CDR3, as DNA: TGTGCCAGCAGCGGGGGCAACTATGGCTACACCTTC.

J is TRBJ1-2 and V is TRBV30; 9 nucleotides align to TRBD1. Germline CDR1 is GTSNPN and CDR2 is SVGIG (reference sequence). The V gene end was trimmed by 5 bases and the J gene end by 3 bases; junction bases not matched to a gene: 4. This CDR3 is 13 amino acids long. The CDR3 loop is CAWGDRADYGYTF. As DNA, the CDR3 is TGTGCCTGGGGGGACAGGGCCGACTATGGCTACACCTTC.

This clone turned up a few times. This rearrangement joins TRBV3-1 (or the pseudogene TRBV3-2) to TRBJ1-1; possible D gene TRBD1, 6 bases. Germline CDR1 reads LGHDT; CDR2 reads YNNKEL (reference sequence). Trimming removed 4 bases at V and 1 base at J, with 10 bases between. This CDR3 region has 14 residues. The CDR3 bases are TGTGCCAGCAGCCCTCACAGGGAGAACACTGAAGCTTTCTTT. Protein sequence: CASSPHRENTEAFF.

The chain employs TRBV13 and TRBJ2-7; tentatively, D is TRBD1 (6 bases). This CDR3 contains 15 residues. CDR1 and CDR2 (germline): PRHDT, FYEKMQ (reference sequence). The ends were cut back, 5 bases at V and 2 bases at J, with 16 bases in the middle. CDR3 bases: TGTGCCAGCAGCCGCACAGGGAGTAAGACCTACGAGCAGTACTTC. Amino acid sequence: CASSRTGSKTYEQYF.

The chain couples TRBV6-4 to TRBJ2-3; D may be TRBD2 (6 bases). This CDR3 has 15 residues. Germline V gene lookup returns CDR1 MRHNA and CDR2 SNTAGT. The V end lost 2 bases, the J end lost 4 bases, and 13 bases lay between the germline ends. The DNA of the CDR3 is TGTGCCAGCAGTGACACACGGGGGAGCGCAGATACGCAGTATTTT. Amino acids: CASSDTRGSADTQYF.